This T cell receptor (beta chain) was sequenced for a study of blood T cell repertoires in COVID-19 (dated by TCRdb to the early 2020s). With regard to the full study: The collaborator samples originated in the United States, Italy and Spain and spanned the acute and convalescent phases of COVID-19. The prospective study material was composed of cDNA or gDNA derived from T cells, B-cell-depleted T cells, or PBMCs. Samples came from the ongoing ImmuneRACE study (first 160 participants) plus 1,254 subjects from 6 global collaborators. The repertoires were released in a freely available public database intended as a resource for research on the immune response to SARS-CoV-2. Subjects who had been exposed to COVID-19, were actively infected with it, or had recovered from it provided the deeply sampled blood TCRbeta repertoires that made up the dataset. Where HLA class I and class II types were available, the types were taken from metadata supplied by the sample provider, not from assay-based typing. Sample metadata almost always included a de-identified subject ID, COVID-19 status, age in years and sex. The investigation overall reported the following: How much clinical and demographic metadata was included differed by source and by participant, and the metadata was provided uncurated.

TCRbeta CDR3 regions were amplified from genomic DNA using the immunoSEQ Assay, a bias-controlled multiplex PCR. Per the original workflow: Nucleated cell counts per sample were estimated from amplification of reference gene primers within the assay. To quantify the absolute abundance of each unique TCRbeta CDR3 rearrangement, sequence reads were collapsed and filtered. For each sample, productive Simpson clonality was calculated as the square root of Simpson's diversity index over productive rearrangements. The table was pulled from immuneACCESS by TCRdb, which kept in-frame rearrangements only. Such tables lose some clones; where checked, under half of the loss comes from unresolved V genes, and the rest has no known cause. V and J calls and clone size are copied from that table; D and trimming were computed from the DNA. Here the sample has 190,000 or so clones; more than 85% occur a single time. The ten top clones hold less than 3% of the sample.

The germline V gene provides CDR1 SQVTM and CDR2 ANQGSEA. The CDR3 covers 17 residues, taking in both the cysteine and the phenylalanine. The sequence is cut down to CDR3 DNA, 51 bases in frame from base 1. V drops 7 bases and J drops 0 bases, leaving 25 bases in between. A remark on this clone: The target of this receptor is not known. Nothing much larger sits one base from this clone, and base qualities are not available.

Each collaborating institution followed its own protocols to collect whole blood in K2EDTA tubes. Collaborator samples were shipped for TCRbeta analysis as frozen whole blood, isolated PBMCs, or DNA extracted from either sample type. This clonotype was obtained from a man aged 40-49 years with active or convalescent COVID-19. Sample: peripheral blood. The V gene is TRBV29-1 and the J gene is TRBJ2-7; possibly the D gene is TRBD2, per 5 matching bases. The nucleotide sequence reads TGCAGCGCAGTGACAAGGAGGCCGGTACAAAGCTCCTACGAGCAGTACTTC. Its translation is CSAVTRRPVQSSYEQYF.